Following are 9 T cell receptor beta chains from one sample sequenced in a study of blood T cell repertoires in COVID-19. Clones were read by immunoSEQ multiplex PCR, and TCRdb kept only the in-frame ones, dropping some. The table includes around 300,000 clones, about 87% detected once. Sequenced material: PBMCs or T cells enriched from blood (not recorded which). Receptors originate from a woman aged 45 to 65 who had recovered from COVID-19.

The chain carries TRBV11-3 and TRBJ2-1; 14 bases map to TRBD2. The CDR3 is 16 amino acids. The germline V gene has CDR1 SGHNT and CDR2 YENEEA. V lost 5 bases and J lost 5; bases outside the gene matches: 5. For the CDR3, the DNA is TGTGCCAGCAGCCGGACTAGCGGGAGGATCAACAATGAGCAGTTCTTC. Its protein product is CASSRTSGRINNEQFF.

The chain has TRBV18 and TRBJ1-1; D is perhaps TRBD1 (6 bases). CDR3 length equals 14 residues. Deletions cut 3 bases from V and 4 bases from J, with 12 bases between. In germline, CDR1 is KGHSH, CDR2 LQKENI. In DNA form, the CDR3 reads TGTGCCAGCTCACCCCAGGGAGGGGGCACTGAAGCTTTCTTT. Translation gives CASSPQGGGTEAFF.

CDR3 protein: CASSLALNSPLHF. In DNA, the CDR3 is TGTGCCAGCAGCTTAGCCCTCAATTCACCCCTCCACTTT. The V call is TRBV7-9, the J call TRBJ1-6; no definite D call. Germline assignment: CDR1 SEHNR and CDR2 FQNEAQ (reference sequence). The V end was cut by 0 bases, the J end by 7 bases, with 4 bases between. The length of the CDR3 is 13 residues.

J is TRBJ2-5 and V is TRBV15; 8 positions agree with TRBD2. Germline-derived CDR1 and CDR2 are LNHNV and YYDKDF (reference sequence). The CDR3 covers 15 residues. V lost 0 bases, J lost 8 bases, and 8 bases stayed unmatched. CDR3 DNA: TGTGCCACCAGCAGAGAAATGGGACTAGTAAGAACCCAGTACTTC. Translated: CATSREMGLVRTQYF.

J is TRBJ1-4 and V is TRBV29-1, with TRBD1 matching over 8 bases. The CDR3 length is 13 residues. Looked up from germline, CDR1 is SQVTM and CDR2 is ANQGSEA. The V gene end was trimmed by 6 bases and the J gene end by 5 bases; junction bases not matched to a gene: 5. For the CDR3, the DNA is TGCAGCGTCTCAGGGGGCCGCAATGAAAAACTGTTTTTT. This gives the protein CSVSGGRNEKLFF.

This clone has a handful of counts. The chain combines TRBV6-5 with TRBJ2-6; 7 nucleotides agree with TRBD1. Losses at the gene ends were 11 bases for V and 4 bases for J; bases not matched to a gene: 8. Germline loops: CDR1 MNHEY, CDR2 SVGAGI. The CDR3 sequence is 14 residues long. The CDR3 sequence: CAGMTGYGANVLTF. CDR3 coding DNA: TGTGCCGGAATGACAGGGTACGGGGCCAACGTCCTGACTTTC.

The V gene is TRBV4-2, the J gene TRBJ1-4; D remains ambiguous. V lost 2 bases to trimming and J lost 8 bases, with 9 bases between them. Germline V gene data show CDR1 as LGHNA and CDR2 as YNFKEQ. This CDR3 has 13 residues. Here the CDR3 reads CASSQRRGEKLFF. The DNA of the CDR3 is TGTGCCAGCAGCCAACGGCGGGGAGAAAAACTGTTTTTT.

This chain links TRBV4-1 with TRBJ1-1; tentatively, D is TRBD1 (5 bases). The germline CDR1 and CDR2 sequences are MGHRA and YSYEKL. The CDR3 runs 16 residues. Trimming shortened V by 2 bases and J by 1 base, and 14 bases separated the two germline ends. As DNA, the CDR3 is TGCGCCAGCAGCCAAACACCGGCGACAGCGAACACTGAAGCTTTCTTT. Translated, it gives CASSQTPATANTEAFF.

The V gene is TRBV6-7, the J gene TRBJ1-3; the match to TRBD1 covers 8 bases. TRBV6-7 is classed as an ORF, of uncertain function. The CDR3 extends over 13 amino acids. The V segment lost 10 bases and the J segment 6 bases; nucleotides outside the gene matches: 8. The CDR3 nucleotides read TGTGCCAATCCGGACAGGGTTTTAAACACCATATATTTT. Protein product: CANPDRVLNTIYF.